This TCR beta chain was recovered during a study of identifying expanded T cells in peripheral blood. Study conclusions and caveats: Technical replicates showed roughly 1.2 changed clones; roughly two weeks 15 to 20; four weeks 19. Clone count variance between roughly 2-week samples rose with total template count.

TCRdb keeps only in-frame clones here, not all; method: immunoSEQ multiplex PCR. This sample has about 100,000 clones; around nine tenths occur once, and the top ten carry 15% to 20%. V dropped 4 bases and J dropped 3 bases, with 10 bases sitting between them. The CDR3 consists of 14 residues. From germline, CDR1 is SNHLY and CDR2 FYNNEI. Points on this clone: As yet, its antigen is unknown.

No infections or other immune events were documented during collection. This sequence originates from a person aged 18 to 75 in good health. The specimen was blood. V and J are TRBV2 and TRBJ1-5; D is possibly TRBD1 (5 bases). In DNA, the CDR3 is TGTGCCAGCAGTGTCGGGACCCTCAATCAGCCCCAGCATTTT. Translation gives CASSVGTLNQPQHF.